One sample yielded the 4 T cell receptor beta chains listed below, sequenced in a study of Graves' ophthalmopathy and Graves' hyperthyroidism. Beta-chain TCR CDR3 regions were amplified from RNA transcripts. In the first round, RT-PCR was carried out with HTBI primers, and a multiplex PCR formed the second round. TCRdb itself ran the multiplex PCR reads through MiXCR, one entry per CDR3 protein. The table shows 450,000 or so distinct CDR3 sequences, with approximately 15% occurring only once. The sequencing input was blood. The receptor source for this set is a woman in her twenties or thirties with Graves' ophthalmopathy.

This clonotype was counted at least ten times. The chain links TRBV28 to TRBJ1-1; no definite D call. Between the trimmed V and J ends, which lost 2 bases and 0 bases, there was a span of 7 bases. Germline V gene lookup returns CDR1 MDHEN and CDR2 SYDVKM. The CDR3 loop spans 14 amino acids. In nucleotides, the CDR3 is TGTGCCAGCAGTTTACAAGCCATGAACACTGAAGCTTTCTTT. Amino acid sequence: CASSLQAMNTEAFF.

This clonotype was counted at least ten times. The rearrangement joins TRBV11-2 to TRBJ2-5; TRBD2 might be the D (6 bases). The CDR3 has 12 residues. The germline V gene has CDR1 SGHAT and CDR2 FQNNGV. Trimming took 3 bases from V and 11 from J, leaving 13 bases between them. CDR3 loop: CASSFGGGFQYF. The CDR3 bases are TGTGCCAGCAGCTTTGGTGGGGGGTTTCAGTACTTC.

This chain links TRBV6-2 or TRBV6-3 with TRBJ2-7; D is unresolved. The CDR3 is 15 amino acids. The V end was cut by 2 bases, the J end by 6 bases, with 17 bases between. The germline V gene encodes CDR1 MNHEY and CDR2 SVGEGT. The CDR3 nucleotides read TGTGCCAGCAGTTACGCCAGGACCCCGCTTGTCGAGCAGTACTTC. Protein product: CASSYARTPLVEQYF.

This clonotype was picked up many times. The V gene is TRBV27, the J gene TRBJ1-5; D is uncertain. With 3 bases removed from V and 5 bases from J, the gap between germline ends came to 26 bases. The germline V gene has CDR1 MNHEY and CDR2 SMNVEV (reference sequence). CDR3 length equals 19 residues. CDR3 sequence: CASSFTPPGPEVSDQPQHF. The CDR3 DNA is TGTGCCAGCAGTTTCACCCCACCAGGACCCGAGGTTTCAGATCAGCCCCAGCATTTT.